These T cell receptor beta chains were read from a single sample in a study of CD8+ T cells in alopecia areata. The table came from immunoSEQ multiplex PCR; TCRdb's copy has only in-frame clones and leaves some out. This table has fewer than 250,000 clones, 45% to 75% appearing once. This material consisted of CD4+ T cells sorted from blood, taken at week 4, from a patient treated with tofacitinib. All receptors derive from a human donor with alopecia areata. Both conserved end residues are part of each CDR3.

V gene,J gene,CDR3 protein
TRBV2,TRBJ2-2,CASRPGTANTGELFF
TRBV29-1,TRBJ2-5,CSGGSGQETQYF
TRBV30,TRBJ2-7,CAWSVPPYEQYF
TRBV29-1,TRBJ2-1,CSTWANNNEQFF
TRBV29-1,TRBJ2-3,CSVAVDTQYF
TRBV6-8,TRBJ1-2,CASSGEGYGYTF
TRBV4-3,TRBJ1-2,CASSQEGAHGYTF
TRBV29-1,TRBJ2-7,CSVKTGGDEQYF
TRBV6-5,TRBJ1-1,CASSMNRRAEAFF
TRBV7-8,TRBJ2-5,CASVIGNQETQYF
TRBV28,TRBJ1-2,CASSLPDNHGYTF
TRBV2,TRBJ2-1,CASSGSGYSYNEQFF
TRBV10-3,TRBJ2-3,CAITWTNRGTQYF
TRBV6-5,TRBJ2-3,CASTRPSTDTQYF
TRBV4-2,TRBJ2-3,CASSQVLLSGRASTDTQYF
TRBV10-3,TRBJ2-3,CAISESSSGRENTQYF
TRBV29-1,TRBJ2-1,CSVVRDRVAEQFF
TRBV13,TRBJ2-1,CASSRRLGVYNEQFF
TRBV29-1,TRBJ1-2,CSVEGYTF
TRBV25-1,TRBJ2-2,CASSDPAAPNTGELFF
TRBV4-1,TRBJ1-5,CASSHTGDGQPQHF
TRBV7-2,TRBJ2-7,CASSSRQGQGEQYF
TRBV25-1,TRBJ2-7,CASSGQGYEQYF
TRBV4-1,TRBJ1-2,CASSQDGAGGLYGYTF
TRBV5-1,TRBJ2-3,CASSLHATSTDTQYF
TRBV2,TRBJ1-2,CASSEAGVAF
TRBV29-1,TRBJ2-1,CSVTITSGINEQFF
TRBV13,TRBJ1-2,CASRATRAGGYTF